This record concerns one T cell receptor (beta chain) sequence. The target antigen is unknown. This entry comes from a study of vaccination effects on CD4 cells after COVID-19. In the ViraFEST assay, antigen-specific CD4+ clonotypes were identified by expansion after peptide-pool stimulation. Researchers isolated CD4+ T cells once approximately eleven days of culture had elapsed. Wells of around 2 million PBMC each were grown with 8.5 to 10 IU/ml IL-2 and about 9.6 ug/ml peptides. Half of the medium was exchanged for IL-2 medium on both days 3 and 7. Looked up from germline, CDR1 is SEHNR and CDR2 is FQNEAQ (reference sequence). The CDR3 contains 13 residues. The V end was cut by 3 bases, the J end by 4 bases, with 9 bases between. Using immunoSEQ multiplex PCR, the repertoire was profiled, and TCRdb retains in-frame clones only, with some absent. The table lists tens of thousands of clones, 75% to 90% of them singletons.

Study-wide findings and caveats: Of the vaccine-induced clones from healthy vaccinees, merely 1 of 255 recognized common cold coronaviruses as well.

The chain employs TRBV7-9 and TRBJ2-5, with a tentative D call TRBD1 (6 bases). Sequences were derived from CD4+ T cells from PBMCs cultured with HCoV-229E spike peptides, sampled before COVID-19 vaccination. The sequence came from a human donor who received a COVID-19 vaccine. CDR3 residues: CASSFVRGETQYF. CDR3 DNA sequence: TGTGCCAGCAGCTTCGTCAGGGGAGAGACCCAGTACTTC.